Listed below are T cell receptor beta chains from one sample, sequenced in a study of blood T cell repertoires in COVID-19. The data were produced by immunoSEQ multiplex PCR, yet TCRdb's version contains in-frame clones alone and is incomplete. This repertoire shows about 400,000 clones, around nine tenths found once; its top ten account for 3%. The source material was peripheral blood. Source of these receptors: a human donor in a cohort sampled during active COVID-19. CDR3s include the opening cysteine and the closing phenylalanine or tryptophan. Each record gives: CDR3 length, D gene, V gene, clone size, J gene, CDR3 DNA, CDR3 protein. The D gene is left open where the match is weak. The size entry is marked missing in some rows and otherwise reads once, few, many or a size class.

15	TRBD2	TRBV6-5	few	TRBJ2-1	TGTGCCAGCAGGGATAGCGGGGGAGGGCCTGATGAGCAGTTCTTC	CASRDSGGGPDEQFF
14	NA	TRBV28	NA	TRBJ2-7	TGTGCCAGCACCACAGCAGGGTTGTGGGGAGAGCAGTACTTC	CASTTAGLWGEQYF
11	NA	TRBV5-1	NA	TRBJ2-1	TGCGCCAGCAGCTTGGCGGGTGAGCAGTTCTTC	CASSLAGEQFF
15	NA	TRBV27	few	TRBJ1-2	TGTGCCAGCAGTCCATCGATCGTGTTAGACTATGGCTACACCTTC	CASSPSIVLDYGYTF
13	NA	TRBV3-1/TRBV3-2	NA	TRBJ2-5	TGTGCCAGCAGCCCTCAAGGGGTAGAGACCCAGTACTTC	CASSPQGVETQYF
12	NA	TRBV30	NA	TRBJ2-1	TGTGCCTGGGGAACAGAAGTGTCCGAGCAGTTCTTC	CAWGTEVSEQFF
14	NA	TRBV4-1	NA	TRBJ1-1	TGCGCCAGCAGCCAAAAGGAAGGGGGCACTGAAGCTTTCTTT	CASSQKEGGTEAFF
15	NA	TRBV3-1/TRBV3-2	NA	TRBJ2-3	TGTGCCAGCAGGGGGGGACCAGGGGGGAAAGATACGCAGTATTTT	CASRGGPGGKDTQYF
16	TRBD1	TRBV9	NA	TRBJ1-2	TGTGCCAGCAGCGTAGGATGGGGGACAGGGATGTATGGCTACACCTTC	CASSVGWGTGMYGYTF
13	TRBD1	TRBV30	NA	TRBJ1-2	TGTGCCTGGAGTCCGGGACAGGGAGTTGGCTACACCTTC	CAWSPGQGVGYTF
15	TRBD2	TRBV3-1/TRBV3-2	NA	TRBJ2-1	TGTGCCAGCAGCCCTAGCGGGAGGGCCTTCGATGAGCAGTTCTTC	CASSPSGRAFDEQFF
14	NA	TRBV13	NA	TRBJ2-5	TGTGCCAGCAGTTTTACAGGGACCGAAGAGACCCAGTACTTC	CASSFTGTEETQYF
17	NA	TRBV3-1/TRBV3-2	once	TRBJ2-5	TGTGCCAGCAGCCCAGACTTCGGGCTAGCAGCCGCGGAGACCCAGCACTTC	CASSPDFGLAAAETQHF
14	NA	TRBV5-8	NA	TRBJ1-5	TGTGCCAGCAGCTTTTTGCAGATAAATCAGCCCCAGCATTTT	CASSFLQINQPQHF
14	NA	TRBV6-5	few	TRBJ1-2	TGTGCCAGCAGAGCTCAGGGGTATGACTATGGCTACACCTTC	CASRAQGYDYGYTF
12	NA	TRBV30	few	TRBJ1-1	TGTGCCTGGAGTGCCGGTCCCGTGGTAGCTTTCTTT	CAWSAGPVVAFF
11	NA	TRBV2	NA	TRBJ1-6	TGTGCCAGCAGTGTTTACACACCCCTCCACTTT	CASSVYTPLHF
15	TRBD1	TRBV5-1	NA	TRBJ2-2	TGCGCCAGCAGGGCCGGGACAGCGCGACCCGGGGAGCTGTTTTTT	CASRAGTARPGELFF
15	NA	TRBV5-4	NA	TRBJ1-2	TGTGCCAGCAGCTTGTGGAGGCCCGCTAACTATGGCTACACCTTC	CASSLWRPANYGYTF
19	NA	TRBV1	NA	TRBJ1-3	TGCACCAGCAGCCAAGATTGGCGGGGACAGTGTGACTCTGGAAACACCATATATTTT	CTSSQDWRGQCDSGNTIYF
14	TRBD1	TRBV9	NA	TRBJ2-5	TGTGCCAGCAGCGTACAGGGGGCTCAAGAGACCCAGTACTTC	CASSVQGAQETQYF
16	NA	TRBV19	NA	TRBJ1-6	TGTGCCAGTAGTTCCCCAGGCGGGGCAGCGAGTTCACCCCTCCACTTT	CASSSPGGAASSPLHF
13	TRBD1	TRBV7-2	once	TRBJ2-5	TGTGCCAGCAGCCAACAGGGGCGTGAGACCCAGTACTTC	CASSQQGRETQYF
15	NA	TRBV6-5	NA	TRBJ2-7	TGTGCCAGCAGCCTCACCCCCCGGGACTCCTACGAGCAGTACTTC	CASSLTPRDSYEQYF
13	NA	TRBV28	NA	TRBJ1-1	TGTGCCAGCAGTGGCAGGGGGAACACTGAAGCTTTCTTT	CASSGRGNTEAFF
12	NA	TRBV7-2	NA	TRBJ2-7	TGTGCCAGCAGCCTTGGCAGCGGCGAGCAGTACTTC	CASSLGSGEQYF
16	NA	TRBV3-1/TRBV3-2	NA	TRBJ1-2	TGTGCCAGCAGCCAGGGGAGGGGAGGAGCTAACTATGGCTACACCTTC	CASSQGRGGANYGYTF
15	NA	TRBV7-6	many	TRBJ2-3	TGTGCCAGCAGCCCACTACCGTCAAGCCCAGATACGCAGTATTTT	CASSPLPSSPDTQYF
14	TRBD1	TRBV2	NA	TRBJ1-2	TGTGCCAGCAGTGAAGGAGGACAGGGGGCGGGCTACACCTTC	CASSEGGQGAGYTF
16	NA	TRBV7-2	NA	TRBJ2-4	TGTGCCAGCAGCTTAGGGCAGGCAATAGCCAAAAACATTCAGTACTTC	CASSLGQAIAKNIQYF
14	TRBD2	TRBV19	NA	TRBJ2-5	TGTGCCAGTAGTATGCTAGCGGACCAAGAGACCCAGTACTTC	CASSMLADQETQYF
14	NA	TRBV11-1	NA	TRBJ1-4	TGTGCCAGCAGCTCATCGACCGGGTGGGAAAAACTGTTTTTT	CASSSSTGWEKLFF
18	NA	TRBV12-2	NA	TRBJ1-5	TGTGCAAGTCGCTTAACTAGGCCGCCGCGTTGGGGCAATCAGCCCCAGCATTTT	CASRLTRPPRWGNQPQHF
16	NA	TRBV6-5	NA	TRBJ1-2	TGTGCCAGCAGTTACGATGGGACTGGGGTCGGATATGGCTACACCTTC	CASSYDGTGVGYGYTF
14	NA	TRBV7-3	NA	TRBJ2-1	TGTGCCAGCAGCGTGCGGGACTGGGTCAATGAGCAGTTCTTC	CASSVRDWVNEQFF
14	TRBD2	TRBV3-1/TRBV3-2	NA	TRBJ2-5	TGTGCCAGCAGCCAAGGACTAGCGGACCTGTTTCTGTACTTC	CASSQGLADLFLYF
14	NA	TRBV5-1	NA	TRBJ1-1	TGCGCCAGCAGCTTCACCGGGTCGGGCACTGAAGCTTTCTTT	CASSFTGSGTEAFF
16	TRBD2	TRBV20-1	once	TRBJ2-1	TGCAGTGCTAGTACTAGCGGGAGGGGAACTTACAATGAGCAGTTCTTC	CSASTSGRGTYNEQFF
14	TRBD1	TRBV5-1	NA	TRBJ2-7	TGCGCCAGCAGCGTACAGGGGTTATACTACGAGCAGTACTTC	CASSVQGLYYEQYF
14	TRBD1	TRBV3-1/TRBV3-2	NA	TRBJ2-5	TGTGCCAGCAGCCAAGATACAGGGGGGGAGACCCAGTACTTC	CASSQDTGGETQYF
14	TRBD1	TRBV6-5	NA	TRBJ2-3	TGTGCCAGCAGGACAGGGGATAGCACAGATACGCAGTATTTT	CASRTGDSTDTQYF
14	NA	TRBV10-3	NA	TRBJ1-1	TGTGCCATCAGTGGGAGGGATGGGAACACTGAAGCTTTCTTT	CAISGRDGNTEAFF